The rows below give T cell receptor beta chains drawn from one sample of a study of blood T cells in healthy people across ages. TCRdb itself ran the 5' RACE reads through MiXCR, one entry per CDR3 protein. The sample includes about 580,000 distinct CDR3 sequences, roughly 48% seen only once; the top ten take around 24%. The sample was blood. The receptors here all came from an elderly man in good health. Both conserved end residues are part of each CDR3. Each record gives: D gene, V gene, clone size, J gene, CDR3 protein, CDR3 DNA. The D gene is left open where the match is weak. Size values are once, few and many counts, or a class for expanded clones, and some rows have none.

NA,TRBV12-3/TRBV12-4,few,TRBJ1-2,CASSPRQAGVEGYTF,TGTGCCAGCAGTCCCAGACAGGCCGGAGTAGAGGGCTACACCTTC
NA,TRBV9,few,TRBJ1-2,CASSEGSGYGYTF,TGTGCCAGCAGCGAGGGATCAGGGTATGGCTACACCTTC
TRBD2,TRBV11-1,few,TRBJ2-1,CASREGLASPYNEQFF,TGTGCCAGCAGGGAGGGACTAGCGTCCCCTTACAATGAGCAGTTCTTC
NA,TRBV12-3/TRBV12-4,NA,TRBJ2-6,CASSFWASGANVLTF,TGTGCCAGCAGTTTTTGGGCCTCTGGGGCCAACGTCCTGACTTTC
NA,TRBV4-3,NA,TRBJ1-5,CASSQDVYQPQHF,TGCGCCAGCAGCCAAGATGTTTACCAGCCCCAGCATTTT
NA,TRBV27,NA,TRBJ2-4,CASSLSRQDLRGNIQYF,TGTGCCAGCAGTTTATCCCGGCAGGATTTACGGGGAAACATTCAGTACTTC
TRBD1,TRBV6-6,many,TRBJ2-5,CASRPLPGQQETQYF,TGTGCCAGCAGACCTCTACCGGGACAGCAAGAGACCCAGTACTTC
TRBD2,TRBV10-3,NA,TRBJ2-7,CAISDGAGVREQYF,TGTGCCATCAGTGACGGGGCGGGAGTTCGCGAGCAGTACTTC
NA,TRBV5-1,few,TRBJ1-2,CASSLESQGAGYTF,TGCGCCAGCAGCTTGGAGTCGCAGGGTGCGGGCTACACCTTC
TRBD1,TRBV20-1,NA,TRBJ2-1,CSASLPGQGNEQFF,TGCAGTGCTAGCCTCCCGGGACAGGGTAATGAGCAGTTCTTC
TRBD1,TRBV5-1,few,TRBJ2-1,CASSSGGNIYNEQFF,TGCGCCAGCAGCTCAGGGGGAAACATTTACAATGAGCAGTTCTTC
NA,TRBV7-2,NA,TRBJ2-3,CASSPTKADTQYF,TGTGCCAGCAGCCCAACTAAAGCAGATACGCAGTATTTT
NA,TRBV7-9,NA,TRBJ2-3,CASSLQLGTQYF,TGTGCCAGCAGCTTGCAGCTGGGTACGCAGTATTTT
TRBD1,TRBV9,few,TRBJ2-1,CASSSGQGADNEQFF,TGTGCCAGCAGTTCTGGACAGGGGGCCGACAATGAGCAGTTCTTC
NA,TRBV9,NA,TRBJ2-7,CASSGTATGSYEQYF,TGTGCCAGCAGCGGAACAGCGACTGGCTCCTACGAGCAGTACTTC
NA,TRBV20-1,NA,TRBJ1-4,CSAAPRATNEKLFF,TGCAGTGCTGCACCGCGTGCAACTAATGAAAAACTGTTTTTT